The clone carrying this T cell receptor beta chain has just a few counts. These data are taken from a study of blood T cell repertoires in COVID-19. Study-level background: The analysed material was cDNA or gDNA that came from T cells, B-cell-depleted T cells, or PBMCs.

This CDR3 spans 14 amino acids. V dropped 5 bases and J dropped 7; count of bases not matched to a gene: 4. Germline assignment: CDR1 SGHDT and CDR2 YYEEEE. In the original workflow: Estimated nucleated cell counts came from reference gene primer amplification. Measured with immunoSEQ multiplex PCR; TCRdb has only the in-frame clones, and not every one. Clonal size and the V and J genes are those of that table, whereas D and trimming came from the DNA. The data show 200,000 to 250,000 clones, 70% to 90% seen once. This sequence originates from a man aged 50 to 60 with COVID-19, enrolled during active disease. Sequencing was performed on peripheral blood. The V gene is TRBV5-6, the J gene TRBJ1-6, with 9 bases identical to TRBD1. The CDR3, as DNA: TGTGCCAGCAGGACCGGGACAGGGAATTCACCCCTCCACTTT. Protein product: CASRTGTGNSPLHF.